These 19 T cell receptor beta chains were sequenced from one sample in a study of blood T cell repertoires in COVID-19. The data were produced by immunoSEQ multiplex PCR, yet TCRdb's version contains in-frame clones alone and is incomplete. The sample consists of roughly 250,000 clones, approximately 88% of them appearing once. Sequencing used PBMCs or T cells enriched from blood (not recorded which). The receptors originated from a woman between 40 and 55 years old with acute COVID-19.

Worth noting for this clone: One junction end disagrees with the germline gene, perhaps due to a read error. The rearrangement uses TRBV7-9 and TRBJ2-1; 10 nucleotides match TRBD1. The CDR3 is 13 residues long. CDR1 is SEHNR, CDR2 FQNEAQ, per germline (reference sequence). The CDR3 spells CASRYGTGDANIF. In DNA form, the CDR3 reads TGTGCCAGCAGATACGGGACAGGGGACGCAAACATCTTC. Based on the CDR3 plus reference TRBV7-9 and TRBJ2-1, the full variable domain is DTGVSQNPRHKITKRGQNVTFRCDPISEHNRLYWYRQTLGQGPEFLTYFQNEAQLEKSRLLSDRFSAERPKGSFSTLEIQRTEQGDSAMYLCASRYGTGDANIFGPGTRLTVL.

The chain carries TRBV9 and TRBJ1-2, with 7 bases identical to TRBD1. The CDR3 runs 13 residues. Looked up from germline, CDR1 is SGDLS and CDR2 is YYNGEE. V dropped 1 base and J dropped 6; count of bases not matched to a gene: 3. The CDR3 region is CASSVTQGDGYTF. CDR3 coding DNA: TGTGCCAGCAGCGTAACCCAGGGGGATGGCTACACCTTC.

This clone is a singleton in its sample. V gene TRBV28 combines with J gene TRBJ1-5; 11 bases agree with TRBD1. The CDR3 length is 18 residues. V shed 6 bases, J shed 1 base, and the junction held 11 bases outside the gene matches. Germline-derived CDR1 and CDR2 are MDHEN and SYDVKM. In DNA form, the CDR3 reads TGTGCCAGCAGGCGATGGACAGGGGGCGTTGCGAGCAATCAGCCCCAGCATTTT. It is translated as CASRRWTGGVASNQPQHF.

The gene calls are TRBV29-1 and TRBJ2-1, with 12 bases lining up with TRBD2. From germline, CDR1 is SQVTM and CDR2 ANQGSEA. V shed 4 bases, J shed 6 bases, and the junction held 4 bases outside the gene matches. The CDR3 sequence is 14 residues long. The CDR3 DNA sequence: TGCAGCGTTGTCACGACTAGCGGGAGCAATGAGCAGTTCTTC. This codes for CSVVTTSGSNEQFF.

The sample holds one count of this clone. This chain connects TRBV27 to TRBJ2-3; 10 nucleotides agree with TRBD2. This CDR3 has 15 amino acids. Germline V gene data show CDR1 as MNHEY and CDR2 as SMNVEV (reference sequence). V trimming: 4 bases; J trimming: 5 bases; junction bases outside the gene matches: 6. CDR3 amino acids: CASSSASGSGDTQYF. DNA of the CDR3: TGTGCCAGCAGTTCCGCTAGCGGGAGTGGAGATACGCAGTATTTT.

CDR3 in amino acids: CASTETENEQFF. Here the CDR3 DNA reads TGTGCCAGCACCGAGACAGAGAATGAGCAGTTCTTC. The rearrangement joins TRBV12-3 or TRBV12-4 to TRBJ2-1; D is perhaps TRBD1 (5 bases). The CDR3 spans 12 residues. Trimming left V 7 bases short and J 7 bases short, with 11 bases between.

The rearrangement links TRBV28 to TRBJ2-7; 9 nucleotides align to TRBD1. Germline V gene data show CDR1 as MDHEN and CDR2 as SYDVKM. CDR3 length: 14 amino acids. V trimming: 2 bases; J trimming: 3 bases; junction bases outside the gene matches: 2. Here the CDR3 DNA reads TGTGCCAGCAGTTTACAGACAGGGGGCTACGAGCAGTACGTC. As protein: CASSLQTGGYEQYV.

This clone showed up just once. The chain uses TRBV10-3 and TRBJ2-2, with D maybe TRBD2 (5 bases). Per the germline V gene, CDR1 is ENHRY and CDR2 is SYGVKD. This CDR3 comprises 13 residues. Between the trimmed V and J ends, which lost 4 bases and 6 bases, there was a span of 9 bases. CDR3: CAISVRAAGELFF. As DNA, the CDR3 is TGTGCCATCAGTGTCCGAGCGGCCGGGGAGCTGTTTTTT.

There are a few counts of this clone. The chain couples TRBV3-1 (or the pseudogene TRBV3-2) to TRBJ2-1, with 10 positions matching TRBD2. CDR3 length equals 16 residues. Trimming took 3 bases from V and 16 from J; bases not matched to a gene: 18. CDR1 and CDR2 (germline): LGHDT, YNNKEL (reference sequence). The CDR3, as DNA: TGTGCCAGCAGCCAGGAGCGGGAGGGCCTCGAAACCGTAAGTTTCTTC. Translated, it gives CASSQEREGLETVSFF.

CDR3 nucleotides: TGTGCCAGTAGCTCTGGGGGAGGTTACCCCGGGGAGCTGTTTTTT. It specifies CASSSGGGYPGELFF. The chain couples TRBV19 to TRBJ2-2; perhaps TRBD2 as D (6 bases). The CDR3 is 15 residues long. Trimming pared 6 bases from V and 6 bases from J, leaving 17 bases between. Germline loops: CDR1 LNHDA, CDR2 SQIVND (reference sequence).

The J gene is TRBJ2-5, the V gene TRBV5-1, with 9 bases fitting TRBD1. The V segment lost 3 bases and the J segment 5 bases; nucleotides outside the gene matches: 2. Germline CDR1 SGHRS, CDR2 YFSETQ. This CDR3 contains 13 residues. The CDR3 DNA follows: TGCGCCAGCAGCTCCGGGACAGGGGAGACCCAGTACTTC. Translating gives CASSSGTGETQYF.

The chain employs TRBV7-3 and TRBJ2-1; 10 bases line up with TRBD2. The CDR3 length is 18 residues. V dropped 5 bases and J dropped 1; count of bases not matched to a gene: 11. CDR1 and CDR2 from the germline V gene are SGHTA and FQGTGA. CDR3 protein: CASSAPLLAGGSYNEQFF. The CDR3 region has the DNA TGTGCCAGCAGCGCCCCCCTCTTAGCGGGAGGATCCTACAATGAGCAGTTCTTC.

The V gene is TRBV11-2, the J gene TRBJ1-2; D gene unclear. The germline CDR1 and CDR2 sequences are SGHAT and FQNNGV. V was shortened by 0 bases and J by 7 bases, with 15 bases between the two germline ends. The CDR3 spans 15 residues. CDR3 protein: CASSLEGGPLTGYTF. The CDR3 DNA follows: TGTGCCAGCAGCTTAGAAGGTGGGCCCCTGACTGGCTACACCTTC.

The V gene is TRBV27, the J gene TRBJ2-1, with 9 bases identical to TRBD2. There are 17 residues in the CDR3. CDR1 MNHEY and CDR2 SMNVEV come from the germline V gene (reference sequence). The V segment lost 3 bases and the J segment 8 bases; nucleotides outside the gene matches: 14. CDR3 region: CASSFYLAGFSFDEQFF. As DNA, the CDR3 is TGTGCCAGCAGTTTTTACCTAGCGGGATTTTCATTCGATGAGCAGTTCTTC.

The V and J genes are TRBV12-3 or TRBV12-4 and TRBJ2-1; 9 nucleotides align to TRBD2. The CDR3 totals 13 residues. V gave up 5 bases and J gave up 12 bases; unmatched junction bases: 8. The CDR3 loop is CASSPTSGLWQFF. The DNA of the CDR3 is TGTGCCAGCAGTCCAACTAGCGGGCTTTGGCAGTTCTTC.

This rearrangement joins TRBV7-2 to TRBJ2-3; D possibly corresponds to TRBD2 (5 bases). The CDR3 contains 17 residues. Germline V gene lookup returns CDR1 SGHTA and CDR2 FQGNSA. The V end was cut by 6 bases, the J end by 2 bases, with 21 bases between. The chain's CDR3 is CASRRGRYFPLTDTQYF. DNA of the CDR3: TGTGCCAGCAGACGAGGGCGGTACTTCCCTCTCACAGATACGCAGTATTTT.

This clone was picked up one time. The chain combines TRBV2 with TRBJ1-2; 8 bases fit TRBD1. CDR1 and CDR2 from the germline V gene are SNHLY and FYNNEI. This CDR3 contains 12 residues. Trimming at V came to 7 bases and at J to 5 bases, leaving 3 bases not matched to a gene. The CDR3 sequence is CASKGTGYGYTF. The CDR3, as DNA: TGTGCCAGCAAAGGGACAGGATATGGCTACACCTTC.

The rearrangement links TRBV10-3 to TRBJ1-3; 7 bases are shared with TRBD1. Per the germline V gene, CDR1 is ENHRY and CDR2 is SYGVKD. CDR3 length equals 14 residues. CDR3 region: CAMGQLTSGNTIYF. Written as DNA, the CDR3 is TGTGCGATGGGACAGTTAACCTCTGGAAACACCATATATTTT.

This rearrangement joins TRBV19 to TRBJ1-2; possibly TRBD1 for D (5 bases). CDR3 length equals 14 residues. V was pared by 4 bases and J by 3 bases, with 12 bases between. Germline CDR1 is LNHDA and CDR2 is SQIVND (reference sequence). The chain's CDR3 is CASSKLTGDYGYTF. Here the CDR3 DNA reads TGTGCCAGTAGTAAACTTACGGGGGACTATGGCTACACCTTC.